Below, 7 T cell receptor beta chains from the same sample are listed, as sequenced in a study of response to subunit inactivated influenza vaccine. In TCRdb, the RT-PCR reads were re-called with MiXCR into one record per CDR3 protein. The data show over 650,000 distinct CDR3 sequences, with about a fifth seen just once and 11% held by the top ten. The material was PBMCs from blood, obtained more than 4 days after vaccination. These receptors all stem from a man aged 50 to 59 who received an inactivated influenza vaccine.

This clonotype was seen once. This chain connects TRBV12-3 or TRBV12-4 to TRBJ2-2; TRBD1 or TRBD2 may be the D gene (5 bases each). Trimming pared 5 bases from V and 12 bases from J, leaving 16 bases between. The CDR3 is 13 amino acids. The CDR3 protein is CASSPPVGAQLFF. In nucleotides, the CDR3 is TGTGCCAGCAGTCCCCCAGTCGGGGCCCAGCTGTTTTTT.

V gene TRBV5-5 combines with J gene TRBJ2-5; D is perhaps TRBD1 (6 bases). Trimming took 7 bases from V and 1 from J, leaving 17 bases between them. Looked up from germline, CDR1 is SGHKS and CDR2 is YYEKEE (reference sequence). The CDR3 covers 15 residues. CDR3 region: CASGMLGARQETQYF. In DNA, the CDR3 is TGTGCCAGCGGAATGTTGGGGGCACGCCAAGAGACCCAGTACTTC.

This clonotype was observed at least ten times. The chain couples TRBV29-1 to TRBJ1-1; 7 bases are a match to TRBD1. Germline CDR1 reads SQVTM; CDR2 reads ANQGSEA. With 4 bases clipped from V and 2 bases from J, the junction kept 7 bases outside the gene matches. The CDR3 extends over 14 amino acids. DNA for the CDR3: TGCAGCGTTGTAGGGGGCTTGGAAAACACTGAAGCTTTCTTT. Residues: CSVVGGLENTEAFF.

For this clonotype: It is likely a read error, because the conserved phenylalanine at the end of the CDR3 is missing. The V and J genes are TRBV10-1 and TRBJ2-1; the D gene is possibly TRBD2 (6 bases). This CDR3 contains 14 residues. Germline lookup yields CDR1 WNHNN and CDR2 SYGVQD (reference sequence). V lost 5 bases, J lost 5 bases, and 13 bases lay in between. The CDR3 nucleotides are TGCGCCAGCAGTCGAGCAGGAGGGAACAATGAGCAGTTCCTC. Protein sequence: CASSRAGGNNEQFL.

For the CDR3, the DNA is TGTGCCATCAGTGAGTCATCCAGGCTGCTAGCCAAAAACATTCAGTACTTC. Translating it yields CAISESSRLLAKNIQYF. This chain joins TRBV10-3 and TRBJ2-4; D not certain. This CDR3 has 17 amino acids. Trimming took off 0 bases at V and 0 bases at J, with 12 bases between the two ends. Germline V gene sequence: CDR1 ENHRY, CDR2 SYGVKD.

In this sample, this clonotype turned up a few times. This sequence joins TRBV24-1 and TRBJ1-2, with 10 bases fitting TRBD1. The germline V gene encodes CDR1 KGHDR and CDR2 SFDVKD. The CDR3 spans 13 residues. V lost 9 bases and J lost 5; bases outside the gene matches: 5. CDR3 amino acids: CATQPGQGYGYTF. The DNA for the CDR3 is TGTGCCACCCAACCGGGACAGGGGTATGGCTACACCTTC.

At least ten counts were recorded for this clonotype. The chain carries TRBV12-3 or TRBV12-4 and TRBJ2-7; 8 bases agree with TRBD1. V shed 6 bases, J shed 3 bases, and the junction held 4 bases outside the gene matches. The CDR3 is made up of 13 amino acids. CDR3 sequence (DNA): TGTGCCAGCAGGCCAGGGACAGGCTACGAGCAGTACTTC. It is translated as CASRPGTGYEQYF.